A single sample gave rise to the 23 T cell receptor beta chains below, sequenced in a study of T-cell memory formation after mild COVID-19. TCRdb used MiXCR to reprocess the 5' RACE reads, holding one entry per CDR3 protein. Counted here are about 350,000 distinct CDR3 sequences, approximately 15% occurring once; the ten biggest clones make up 22%. Sequences were obtained from PBMCs or a T cell subset sorted from them (not recorded which). These receptors were obtained from a man between 18 and 35 years old who had mild COVID-19 (a few samples of this study predate the infection). Cell type and time point are not known.

This clonotype has a count of ten or more. The chain links TRBV12-3 or TRBV12-4 to TRBJ2-2, with 9 bases aligning to TRBD2. The CDR3 spans 18 residues. With V trimmed by 6 bases and J by 5 bases, 16 bases remained unmatched. Here the CDR3 DNA reads TGTGCCAGCAGCCATAGACTAGCGGTACACTTACGGACCGGGGAGCTGTTTTTT. Protein sequence: CASSHRLAVHLRTGELFF.

CDR3 sequence (DNA): TGCAGCTTTTCAAGACTGGGAGTACGGGACAATGAGCAGTTCTTC. Its translation: CSFSRLGVRDNEQFF. This sequence joins TRBV29-1 and TRBJ2-1, with D maybe TRBD2 (5 bases). The CDR3 is 15 residues long. V gave up 8 bases and J gave up 5 bases, with 22 bases separating them. The germline CDR1 and CDR2 sequences are SQVTM and ANQGSEA.

The sample holds many counts of this clonotype. V and J are TRBV20-1 and TRBJ2-3; 7 positions agree with TRBD1. The CDR3 sequence is 16 residues long. The V segment lost 5 bases and the J segment 5 bases; nucleotides outside the gene matches: 16. Germline CDR1 DFQATT, CDR2 SNEGSKA (reference sequence). CDR3 loop: CSAYITTGSLGDTQYF. The CDR3 DNA follows: TGCAGTGCTTACATTACGACAGGGTCTCTTGGAGATACGCAGTATTTT.

This clonotype was seen a few times. The chain joins TRBV2 to TRBJ2-7; unclear D gene. The V end lost 10 bases, the J end lost 2 bases, and 15 bases lay between the germline ends. The CDR3 contains 13 residues. Germline V gene lookup returns CDR1 SNHLY and CDR2 FYNNEI. As DNA, the CDR3 is TGTGCCACCTCCGTCCGGACCGCCTACGAGCAGTACGTC. This encodes CATSVRTAYEQYV.

The V and J genes are TRBV5-1 and TRBJ1-2, with unresolved D. Trimming left V 5 bases short and J 5 bases short, with 10 bases between. The germline V gene encodes CDR1 SGHRS and CDR2 YFSETQ. This CDR3 is 12 amino acids long. This CDR3 is CASRMVGYGYTF. As DNA, the CDR3 is TGCGCCAGCAGAATGGTGGGTTATGGCTACACCTTC.

The V and J genes are TRBV10-3 and TRBJ1-5, with a tentative D call TRBD1 (5 bases). With 2 bases removed from V and 0 bases from J, the gap between germline ends came to 8 bases. Germline V gene sequence: CDR1 ENHRY, CDR2 SYGVKD. The CDR3 extends over 15 amino acids. The CDR3 DNA reads as TGTGCCATCAGTGAGAGTAGGGGTAGCAATCAGCCCCAGCATTTT. This codes for CAISESRGSNQPQHF.

There are a few counts of this clonotype. This chain uses TRBV7-2 with TRBJ1-4; maybe TRBD1 (5 bases). From germline, CDR1 is SGHTA and CDR2 FQGNSA. V dropped 1 base and J dropped 8 bases, with 14 bases sitting between them. The CDR3 length is 15 residues. CDR3 nucleotides: TGTGCCAGCAGCTTAGTCTCGGGGGTGGGCGAAAAACTGTTTTTT. It is translated as CASSLVSGVGEKLFF.

V usage is TRBV20-1 and J usage is TRBJ2-2, with 9 bases identical to TRBD1. Trimming at V came to 5 bases and at J to 4 bases, leaving 5 bases not matched to a gene. There are 14 residues in the CDR3. Germline-derived CDR1 and CDR2 are DFQATT and SNEGSKA (reference sequence). CDR3 in DNA: TGCAGTGCTCTCGGACAGGGGAGCACCGGGGAGCTGTTTTTT. Its protein is CSALGQGSTGELFF.

This clonotype was seen a few times. The rearrangement links TRBV28 to TRBJ2-7, with 7 nucleotides matching TRBD2. Germline V lookup: CDR1 MDHEN, CDR2 SYDVKM. The CDR3 sequence is 13 residues long. Unmatched junction bases numbered 7, after V lost 6 bases and J lost 5 bases. The chain's CDR3 is CASSHYRGDEQYV. For the CDR3, the DNA is TGTGCCAGCAGCCACTACCGGGGGGACGAGCAGTACGTC.

The rearrangement joins TRBV9 to TRBJ2-5, with 7 nucleotides matching TRBD1. Trimming removed 2 bases from V and 2 bases from J; junction bases left unmatched: 6. CDR1 and CDR2 (germline): SGDLS, YYNGEE. This CDR3 contains 15 residues. Written as DNA, the CDR3 is TGTGCCAGCAGCGTGGGGACAGCAGTTCAAGAGACCCAGTACTTC. Its translation is CASSVGTAVQETQYF.

This clonotype came up a few times. This sequence joins TRBV7-2 and TRBJ1-5, with D hard to call. In germline, CDR1 is SGHTA, CDR2 FQGNSA. The CDR3 runs 13 residues. Trimming pared 1 base from V and 7 bases from J, leaving 8 bases between. As DNA, the CDR3 is TGTGCCAGCAGCTTAGTGGACCGGCAGCCCCAGCATTTT. Protein product: CASSLVDRQPQHF.

This clonotype was found a few times. This sequence joins TRBV5-1 and TRBJ2-7; 7 nucleotides agree with TRBD2. Trimming removed 4 bases from V and 4 bases from J; junction bases left unmatched: 14. Germline V gene data show CDR1 as SGHRS and CDR2 as YFSETQ. The CDR3 is 16 amino acids. CDR3 coding DNA: TGCGCCAGCAGCACAGCCGACCGGGACTATAGATACGAGCAGTACTTC. Protein product: CASSTADRDYRYEQYF.

This clonotype was seen a handful of times. J is TRBJ2-3 and V is TRBV10-3; 9 bases fit TRBD2. Per the germline V gene, CDR1 is ENHRY and CDR2 is SYGVKD. V trimming: 6 bases; J trimming: 2 bases; junction bases outside the gene matches: 12. The CDR3 contains 17 residues. The CDR3 DNA follows: TGTGCCATCAGGGGACTAGTCGGCGGGGGGGCCACAGATACGCAGTATTTT. Translated, it gives CAIRGLVGGGATDTQYF.

This clonotype showed up just a few times. The chain joins TRBV3-1 to TRBJ1-5; D is unresolved. This CDR3 contains 12 residues. V was cut by 2 bases and J by 7 bases, with 6 bases left in between. Germline loops: CDR1 LGHDT, CDR2 YNNKEL (reference sequence). The CDR3 protein is CASSQLGQPQHF. The DNA for the CDR3 is TGTGCCAGCAGCCAACTAGGGCAGCCCCAGCATTTT.

Details on this clonotype: It is likely a read error: a sequence one base away is far more abundant. The CDR3 nucleotides read TGCGCCAGCAGCATGCAAGAGACCCAGTACTTC. It is translated as CASSMQETQYF. This chain links TRBV5-1 with TRBJ2-5; no clear D. V dropped 4 bases and J dropped 2 bases, with 3 bases sitting between them. In germline, CDR1 is SGHRS, CDR2 YFSETQ. There are 11 residues in the CDR3.

This sequence joins TRBV7-2 and TRBJ2-5, with 10 bases lining up with TRBD2. The CDR3 is 15 residues long. V trimming: 1 base; J trimming: 3 bases; junction bases outside the gene matches: 2. The germline V gene encodes CDR1 SGHTA and CDR2 FQGNSA. As DNA, the CDR3 is TGTGCCAGCAGCTTAGTAGCGGGGGGCAAAGAGACCCAGTACTTC. It yields the protein CASSLVAGGKETQYF.

This clonotype was detected only a few times. The chain links TRBV7-3 to TRBJ2-3; a possible D gene is TRBD2 (6 bases). The CDR3 is 15 amino acids. Germline loops: CDR1 SGHTA, CDR2 FQGTGA. Trimming took off 1 base at V and 1 base at J, with 9 bases between the two ends. The CDR3 bases are TGTGCCAGCAGCTTAATTAGCGGCGGCACAGATACGCAGTATTTT. Protein product: CASSLISGGTDTQYF.

The chain links TRBV7-2 to TRBJ1-3, with a tentative D call TRBD1 (5 bases). CDR1 and CDR2 from the germline V gene are SGHTA and FQGNSA. Trimming took 2 bases from V and 0 from J, leaving 8 bases between them. CDR3 length: 15 residues. The CDR3 region is CASSLTGLSGNTIYF. CDR3 coding DNA: TGTGCCAGCAGCTTAACAGGTCTCTCTGGAAACACCATATATTTT.

V is TRBV7-2 and J is TRBJ2-7, with D uncertain. This CDR3 region has 13 residues. The germline V gene has CDR1 SGHTA and CDR2 FQGNSA. V lost 5 bases to trimming and J lost 7 bases, with 15 bases between them. The CDR3 nucleotides are TGTGCCAGCAGCCCTTCCGGGCTAGGGGAGCAGTACGTC. Translated, it gives CASSPSGLGEQYV.

The genes are TRBV10-3 and TRBJ2-1; 7 bases are shared with TRBD1. This CDR3 comprises 13 residues. Trimming took 4 bases from V and 7 from J; bases not matched to a gene: 4. CDR1 is ENHRY and CDR2 is SYGVKD in the germline V gene. The CDR3 DNA follows: TGTGCCATCAGTGGGGGCAGGGGGAATGAGCAGTTCTTC. Translated: CAISGGRGNEQFF.

This clonotype was seen a few times. The chain employs TRBV20-1 and TRBJ2-3, with 8 bases matching TRBD2. The CDR3 consists of 14 residues. V was pared by 3 bases and J by 3 bases, with 5 bases of the junction left unmatched. Germline CDR1 DFQATT, CDR2 SNEGSKA (reference sequence). This CDR3 reads CSASIGLATDTQYF. CDR3 in DNA: TGCAGTGCTAGTATAGGACTAGCAACAGATACGCAGTATTTT.

The chain carries TRBV27 and TRBJ1-1, with unresolved D. Germline CDR1 is MNHEY and CDR2 is SMNVEV (reference sequence). The V gene lost 3 bases and the J gene lost 3 bases, with 11 bases spanning the gap. This CDR3 is 14 amino acids long. DNA of the CDR3: TGTGCCAGCAGTTTGGCGGCGATTGACACTGAAGCTTTCTTT. It codes for CASSLAAIDTEAFF.

The V call is TRBV3-1, the J call TRBJ2-3; D is perhaps TRBD1 or TRBD2 (5 bases each). The CDR3 length is 13 residues. Deletions cut 0 bases from V and 7 bases from J, with 8 bases between. Germline V gene sequence: CDR1 LGHDT, CDR2 YNNKEL (reference sequence). The CDR3 reads CASSQEGVYTQYF. The CDR3 DNA reads as TGTGCCAGCAGCCAAGAGGGGGTTTATACGCAGTATTTT.